The 27 T cell receptor beta chains in this list originate from one sample, sequenced in a study of T-cell memory formation after mild COVID-19. One entry per CDR3 protein, called by TCRdb with MiXCR from the 5' RACE reads. The sample consists of about half a million distinct CDR3 sequences, 15% to 20% of them appearing once. Sequencing was done on a sample of PBMCs or a T cell subset sorted from them (not recorded which). The origin of the receptors is an adult woman who had mild COVID-19 (a few samples of this study predate the infection). Cell type and time point are not known.

This clonotype occurred a few times. V is TRBV5-1 and J is TRBJ2-1; D unclear. Germline loops: CDR1 SGHRS, CDR2 YFSETQ. The CDR3 runs 15 residues. Trimming pared 4 bases from V and 8 bases from J, leaving 19 bases between. The CDR3 region is CASSRWWSGGDEQFF. In DNA form, the CDR3 reads TGCGCCAGCAGCCGTTGGTGGTCAGGCGGCGATGAGCAGTTCTTC.

The genes are TRBV9 and TRBJ2-1; D gene unclear. Per the germline V gene, CDR1 is SGDLS and CDR2 is YYNGEE. V dropped 6 bases and J dropped 5 bases, with 12 bases sitting between them. This CDR3 has 13 residues. In DNA, the CDR3 is TGTGCCAGCACCCCCTCTCCAGACAATGAGCAGTTCTTC. Translation gives CASTPSPDNEQFF.

This clonotype turned up a few times. The genes are TRBV3-1 and TRBJ1-2, with a weak D call TRBD1 (6 bases). The germline CDR1 and CDR2 sequences are LGHDT and YNNKEL (reference sequence). The CDR3 is 14 residues long. V lost 4 bases to trimming and J lost 2 bases, with 11 bases between them. CDR3 DNA sequence: TGTGCCAGCAGCCGACAGGCGGGCAACTATGGCTACACCTTC. Protein product: CASSRQAGNYGYTF.

This sequence joins TRBV23-1 and TRBJ2-4; D is possibly TRBD1 (6 bases). TRBV23-1 is known as an ORF, though its function is uncertain. The length of the CDR3 is 15 residues. Trimming left V 1 base short and J 3 bases short, with 10 bases between. CDR3 sequence: CASSQLGTNKNIQYF. The CDR3 DNA follows: TGCGCCAGCAGTCAATTGGGGACAAACAAAAACATTCAGTACTTC.

The sample holds many counts of this clonotype. V and J are TRBV3-1 and TRBJ2-5; no clear D. Trimming shortened V by 1 base and J by 2 bases, and 17 bases separated the two germline ends. CDR1 and CDR2 from the germline V gene are LGHDT and YNNKEL (reference sequence). CDR3 length equals 17 residues. The DNA for the CDR3 is TGTGCCAGCAGCCAAGGCACTACTGGACGCTTTCAAGAGACCCAGTACTTC. Translating it yields CASSQGTTGRFQETQYF.

The CDR3, as DNA: TGCAGCGCCGGGGGACAGCACAACTCCTACGAGCAGTACTTC. Its protein product is CSAGGQHNSYEQYF. This sequence joins TRBV29-1 and TRBJ2-7, with D maybe TRBD1 (7 bases). Germline CDR1 and CDR2: SQVTM and ANQGSEA. The CDR3 length is 14 residues. Trimming removed 7 bases from V and 0 bases from J, with 16 bases in between.

This clonotype appeared a few times. V usage is TRBV5-5 and J usage is TRBJ2-1; the D gene is possibly TRBD2 (6 bases). In germline, CDR1 is SGHKS, CDR2 YYEKEE (reference sequence). The germline V and J ends were trimmed by 6 bases and 0 bases, with 13 bases remaining between them. This CDR3 has 15 amino acids. The CDR3 nucleotides are TGTGCCAGCACCATGGGAGCGGGCTCCTACAATGAGCAGTTCTTC. Translating it yields CASTMGAGSYNEQFF.

This clonotype has only a few counts. CDR3 protein: CSATLLGGSVQETQYF. In DNA form, the CDR3 reads TGCAGTGCTACACTTTTGGGCGGGAGTGTCCAAGAGACCCAGTACTTC. This chain connects TRBV20-1 to TRBJ2-5; 7 bases match TRBD2. The germline CDR1 and CDR2 sequences are DFQATT and SNEGSKA (reference sequence). With V trimmed by 4 bases and J by 1 base, 12 bases remained unmatched. There are 16 residues in the CDR3.

The chain links TRBV6-2 or TRBV6-3 to TRBJ1-5; D not resolved. The germline V and J ends were trimmed by 0 bases and 5 bases, with 17 bases remaining between them. The CDR3 is 17 residues long. Germline CDR1 and CDR2: MNHEY and SVGEGT. The CDR3 region has the DNA TGTGCCAGCAGTTACTCGTACGTGGGTCTTGGCCATCAGCCCCAGCATTTT. It encodes CASSYSYVGLGHQPQHF.

This clonotype was counted only a few times. The chain joins TRBV7-3 to TRBJ2-2, with 8 bases that match TRBD1. Unmatched junction bases numbered 11, after V lost 5 bases and J lost 6 bases. Germline CDR1 is SGHTA and CDR2 is FQGTGA. The CDR3 has 16 amino acids. The DNA of the CDR3 is TGTGCCAGCAGCCCTCGATCGGGACAGGTCCCCGGGGAGCTGTTTTTT. Residues: CASSPRSGQVPGELFF. Supplemented by reference TRBV7-3 and TRBJ2-2, the full variable domain reads GAGVSQTPSNKVTEKGKYVELRCDPISGHTALYWYRQSLGQGPEFLIYFQGTGAADDSGLPNDRFFAVRPEGSVSTLKIQRTERGDSAVYLCASSPRSGQVPGELFFGEGSRLTVL.

This clonotype appeared a few times. The chain couples TRBV10-3 to TRBJ2-3; 11 bases fit TRBD2. J was trimmed by 2 bases and V by 2 bases; bases with no gene match: 9. From germline, CDR1 is ENHRY and CDR2 SYGVKD. The CDR3 contains 18 residues. The CDR3 DNA is TGTGCCATCAGTGAGCCTCCGACTAGCGGGGTCCTCACAGATACGCAGTATTTT. Translation gives CAISEPPTSGVLTDTQYF.

This clonotype was observed many times. This chain joins TRBV15 and TRBJ2-7; D is unclear. The CDR3 is 14 residues long. Deletions cut 0 bases from V and 0 bases from J, with 6 bases between. Germline V lookup: CDR1 LNHNV, CDR2 YYDKDF (reference sequence). The CDR3 is CATSRDRSSYEQYF. CDR3 nucleotide sequence: TGTGCCACCAGCAGAGATAGGAGCTCCTACGAGCAGTACTTC.

The CDR3: CAASGSIAGELFF. DNA for the CDR3: TGTGCCGCAAGCGGGAGTATTGCCGGGGAGCTGTTTTTT. The V and J genes are TRBV6-5 and TRBJ2-2; 8 nucleotides align to TRBD2. Germline V gene lookup returns CDR1 MNHEY and CDR2 SVGAGI. This CDR3 has 13 residues. V shed 11 bases and J 6 bases; nucleotides not matched to a gene: 8.

V is TRBV20-1 and J is TRBJ2-5, with D perhaps TRBD1 or TRBD2 (6 bases each). The CDR3 totals 14 residues. Germline V gene lookup returns CDR1 DFQATT and CDR2 SNEGSKA (reference sequence). Trimming cost V 3 bases and J 1 base, with 12 bases left between them. The CDR3 region is CSARIGGSQETQYF. For the CDR3, the DNA is TGCAGTGCTAGGATAGGGGGGTCCCAAGAGACCCAGTACTTC.

The chain recombines TRBV5-1 with TRBJ2-3; a weak D match, TRBD1 (5 bases). Between the trimmed V and J ends, which lost 0 bases and 4 bases, there was a span of 12 bases. The CDR3 is 15 amino acids. CDR1 SGHRS and CDR2 YFSETQ come from the germline V gene. The CDR3 loop reads CASSLEGNSADTQYF. DNA for the CDR3: TGCGCCAGCAGCTTGGAGGGGAACTCCGCAGATACGCAGTATTTT.

This clonotype occurred a few times. This chain connects TRBV29-1 to TRBJ2-5; the D is unclear. The CDR3 loop spans 14 amino acids. V was trimmed by 2 bases and J by 0 bases, leaving 10 bases between them. The V gene's germline CDR1 is SQVTM and CDR2 ANQGSEA. This chain's CDR3 is CSVEFSNNQETQYF. CDR3 nucleotide sequence: TGCAGCGTTGAATTTTCTAACAACCAAGAGACCCAGTACTTC.

In this sample, this clonotype turned up a few times. The chain employs TRBV20-1 and TRBJ2-5; 8 bases line up with TRBD1. This CDR3 region has 16 residues. Looked up from germline, CDR1 is DFQATT and CDR2 is SNEGSKA (reference sequence). V lost 6 bases to trimming and J lost 1 base; unmatched junction nucleotides: 13. DNA of the CDR3: TGCAGTGCCCGCTCCCTCACCGGGACAGGCCAAGAGACCCAGTACTTC. It codes for CSARSLTGTGQETQYF.

This clonotype was detected only a few times. V usage is TRBV7-6 and J usage is TRBJ2-1; 9 bases are shared with TRBD1. The germline V gene has CDR1 SGHVS and CDR2 FNYEAQ. V was pared by 5 bases and J by 15 bases, with 8 bases of the junction left unmatched. The CDR3 consists of 12 residues. This CDR3 reads CASSARTGERFF. CDR3 DNA sequence: TGTGCCAGCAGCGCCCGGACAGGGGAGAGGTTCTTC.

The sample holds one count of this clonotype. V and J are TRBV7-6 and TRBJ2-7; perhaps TRBD1 as D (6 bases). Germline-derived CDR1 and CDR2 are SGHVS and FNYEAQ. Trimming pared 5 bases from V and 7 bases from J, leaving 18 bases between. The CDR3 covers 14 residues. CDR3 residues: CASSARARTEEQYF. The CDR3 coding sequence is TGTGCCAGCAGCGCCCGCGCCCGGACAGAAGAGCAGTACTTC. Variable domain in full (rest from reference TRBV7-6 and TRBJ2-7): GAGVSQSPRYKVTKRGQDVALRCDPISGHVSLYWYRQALGQGPEFLTYFNYEAQQDKSGLPNDRFSAERPEGSISTLTIQRTEQRDSAMYRCASSARARTEEQYFGPGTRLTVT.

The chain uses TRBV6-1 and TRBJ2-5; D is unresolved. Deletions cut 1 base from V and 6 bases from J, with 15 bases between. From germline, CDR1 is MNHNS and CDR2 SASEGT. The CDR3 sequence is 15 residues long. The CDR3 loop reads CASSEDWGFVKTQYF. DNA of the CDR3: TGTGCCAGCAGTGAAGATTGGGGATTCGTGAAGACCCAGTACTTC.

The chain couples TRBV7-9 to TRBJ2-2; TRBD2 might be the D (5 bases). Trimming left V 5 bases short and J 1 base short, with 11 bases between. This CDR3 has 15 amino acids. Germline-derived CDR1 and CDR2 are SEHNR and FQNEAQ (reference sequence). Here the CDR3 reads CASSARTWNTGELFF. As DNA, the CDR3 is TGTGCCAGCAGCGCGAGGACTTGGAACACCGGGGAGCTGTTTTTT.

Many counts were recorded for this clonotype. This chain joins TRBV3-1 and TRBJ1-1, with unresolved D. CDR3 length equals 13 residues. Germline CDR1 LGHDT, CDR2 YNNKEL (reference sequence). Deletions cut 2 bases from V and 5 bases from J, with 9 bases between. CDR3 nucleotides: TGTGCCAGCAGCCAATACGCGGGAACTGAAGCTTTCTTT. Its protein is CASSQYAGTEAFF.

The gene calls are TRBV5-1 and TRBJ2-3; 10 bases are a match to TRBD2. Germline V CDR1 and CDR2: SGHRS, YFSETQ. Trimming removed 0 bases from V and 2 bases from J; junction bases left unmatched: 9. The CDR3 length is 18 residues. Written as DNA, the CDR3 is TGCGCCAGCAGCTTGGAGGTCTTCGGACTAGCGGTCACAGATACGCAGTATTTT. Translated: CASSLEVFGLAVTDTQYF.

This clonotype was seen a few times. The gene calls are TRBV12-3 or TRBV12-4 and TRBJ1-1; maybe TRBD1 (5 bases). The CDR3 runs 12 residues. The germline V and J ends were trimmed by 7 bases and 4 bases, with 10 bases remaining between them. This chain's CDR3 is CASTWGGTEAFF. The CDR3 DNA follows: TGTGCCAGCACATGGGGGGGCACTGAAGCTTTCTTT.

The chain couples TRBV7-9 to TRBJ2-1, with 15 bases that match TRBD2. CDR3 size: 20 residues. With 5 bases clipped from V and 0 bases from J, the junction kept 11 bases outside the gene matches. Looked up from germline, CDR1 is SEHNR and CDR2 is FQNEAQ (reference sequence). The CDR3 sequence is CASSPPGLAGGMSSYNEQFF. The CDR3 coding sequence is TGTGCCAGCAGCCCTCCGGGACTAGCGGGGGGCATGAGCTCCTACAATGAGCAGTTCTTC.

This clonotype appeared many times. This chain joins TRBV5-1 and TRBJ2-3; 13 bases are a match to TRBD2. The CDR3 length is 16 residues. Losses at the gene ends were 4 bases for V and 0 bases for J; bases not matched to a gene: 2. CDR1 SGHRS and CDR2 YFSETQ come from the germline V gene. The CDR3 nucleotides are TGCGCCAGCAGCCCGGGACTAGCGGGGAGCACAGATACGCAGTATTTT. Protein product: CASSPGLAGSTDTQYF. Complete variable domain (other parts from reference TRBV5-1 and TRBJ2-3): KAGVTQTPRYLIKTRGQQVTLSCSPISGHRSVSWYQQTPGQGLQFLFEYFSETQRNKGNFPGRFSGRQFSNSRSEMNVSTLELGDSALYLCASSPGLAGSTDTQYFGPGTRLTVL.

This chain joins TRBV9 and TRBJ2-7; TRBD1 matches 7 bases. V was clipped by 3 bases and J by 2 bases; unmatched bases: 5. The CDR3 length is 14 residues. Germline V gene lookup returns CDR1 SGDLS and CDR2 YYNGEE. The CDR3 DNA reads as TGTGCCAGCAGCGCAGGGGACAGCGCCTACGAGCAGTACTTC. Its protein product is CASSAGDSAYEQYF.